These 11 T cell receptor beta chains share one sample of origin, sequenced in a study of Graves' ophthalmopathy and Graves' hyperthyroidism. From RNA, the CDR3 regions of TCR beta chains were amplified and sequenced. The library came from an HTBI-primed first-round RT-PCR and a second-round multiplex PCR. TCRdb re-called the multiplex PCR reads through MiXCR, storing one row per CDR3 protein. This sample carries roughly 1.1 million distinct CDR3 sequences, roughly two fifths of them seen once, and the ten largest clones take 8.5% to 14%. The sample taken for sequencing was peripheral blood or thyroid tissue (not recorded which). These receptors were collected from an adult man with Graves' hyperthyroidism.

The rearrangement uses TRBV29-1 and TRBJ2-5; no definite D call. The V gene's germline CDR1 is SQVTM and CDR2 ANQGSEA. V lost 8 bases to trimming and J lost 4 bases, with 11 bases between them. This CDR3 contains 11 residues. The CDR3 region has the DNA TGCAGCTTAGAAGTGATAGAGACCCAGTACTTC. It translates to CSLEVIETQYF.

This clonotype was picked up many times. V usage is TRBV29-1 and J usage is TRBJ1-2; D not resolved. The V end lost 5 bases, the J end lost 4 bases, and 11 bases lay between the germline ends. The CDR3 sequence is 12 residues long. Germline lookup yields CDR1 SQVTM and CDR2 ANQGSEA. CDR3 residues: CSVRAEIYGYTF. For the CDR3, the DNA is TGCAGCGTTAGGGCCGAGATCTATGGCTACACCTTC.

The sample holds a few counts of this clonotype. The CDR3, as DNA: TGCAGCGAAAGACAGGGGGACGGCTACACCTTC. Its translation is CSERQGDGYTF. The V gene is TRBV29-1, the J gene TRBJ1-2; 9 nucleotides match TRBD1. The CDR3 is made up of 11 amino acids. The V gene end was trimmed by 7 bases and the J gene end by 8 bases; junction bases not matched to a gene: 5. Per the germline V gene, CDR1 is SQVTM and CDR2 is ANQGSEA. Variable domain in full (rest from reference TRBV29-1 and TRBJ1-2): SAVISQKPSRDICQRGTSLTIQCQVDSQVTMMFWYRQQPGQSLTLIATANQGSEATYESGFVIDKFPISRPNLTFSTLTVSNMSPEDSSIYLCSERQGDGYTFGSGTRLTVV.

The chain uses TRBV10-3 and TRBJ1-6, with TRBD1 matching over 7 bases. V gave up 11 bases and J gave up 8 bases; unmatched junction bases: 9. The germline V gene encodes CDR1 ENHRY and CDR2 SYGVKD. The CDR3 contains 13 residues. The CDR3 sequence is CASRIQGDSPLHF. The CDR3 DNA is TGTGCCTCCAGGATTCAGGGGGATTCACCCCTCCACTTT.

V and J are TRBV20-1 and TRBJ1-1; perhaps TRBD1 as D (5 bases). Germline V CDR1 and CDR2: DFQATT, SNEGSKA (reference sequence). CDR3 size: 14 residues. Trimming stripped 5 bases from V and 3 bases from J, with 16 bases between. The CDR3 loop reads CSAEPPGAHTEAFF. DNA of the CDR3: TGCAGTGCTGAACCGCCCGGGGCCCACACTGAAGCTTTCTTT.

This rearrangement joins TRBV12-3 or TRBV12-4 to TRBJ1-4, with 9 bases aligning to TRBD1. Trimming took 3 bases from V and 7 from J; bases not matched to a gene: 6. The CDR3 loop spans 15 amino acids. CDR3: CASSLGTGLSEKLFF. DNA for the CDR3: TGTGCCAGCAGTTTGGGGACAGGGCTTAGTGAAAAACTGTTTTTT.

J is TRBJ1-4 and V is TRBV6-5; a weak D match, TRBD1 (5 bases). Trimming cost V 5 bases and J 0 bases, with 19 bases left between them. The CDR3 is 18 amino acids. The germline V gene encodes CDR1 MNHEY and CDR2 SVGAGI. Written as DNA, the CDR3 is TGTGCCAGCAGTGACGACAGTGAAAGCACCTCAACTAATGAAAAACTGTTTTTT. It encodes CASSDDSESTSTNEKLFF.

This chain joins TRBV7-8 and TRBJ1-2, with 9 nucleotides matching TRBD1. The CDR3 covers 15 residues. The germline gives CDR1 SGHVS, CDR2 FQNEAQ. Trimming took 6 bases from V and 8 from J; bases not matched to a gene: 13. The CDR3 coding sequence is TGTGCCAGCAGTCCATTTCCGGGACAGGGTCCCGGCTACACCTTC. It is translated as CASSPFPGQGPGYTF.

In this sample, this clonotype turned up a few times. This rearrangement joins TRBV7-9 to TRBJ2-5; tentatively, D is TRBD1 (7 bases). Germline V lookup: CDR1 SEHNR, CDR2 FQNEAQ (reference sequence). V was shortened by 1 base and J by 4 bases, with 16 bases between the two germline ends. This CDR3 has 16 amino acids. CDR3 bases: TGTGCCAGCAGCTTAGGACCAGGGGGGCGCAGAGAGACCCAGTACTTC. Translated, it gives CASSLGPGGRRETQYF.

In its sample, this clonotype was seen many times. This chain links TRBV12-3 or TRBV12-4 with TRBJ1-2; D unclear. This CDR3 comprises 14 residues. The V end was cut by 3 bases, the J end by 4 bases, with 12 bases between. The CDR3, as DNA: TGTGCCAGCAGTTTTCTGGGGTTTGGCTATGGCTACACCTTC. The encoded protein is CASSFLGFGYGYTF.

This chain links TRBV27 with TRBJ1-5; a possible D gene is TRBD1 (5 bases). V was pared by 6 bases and J by 5 bases, with 11 bases between. From germline, CDR1 is MNHEY and CDR2 SMNVEV (reference sequence). The length of the CDR3 is 13 residues. The CDR3 region has the DNA TGTGCCAGCAGCTGGACAAACGATCAGCCCCAGCATTTT. This gives the protein CASSWTNDQPQHF.